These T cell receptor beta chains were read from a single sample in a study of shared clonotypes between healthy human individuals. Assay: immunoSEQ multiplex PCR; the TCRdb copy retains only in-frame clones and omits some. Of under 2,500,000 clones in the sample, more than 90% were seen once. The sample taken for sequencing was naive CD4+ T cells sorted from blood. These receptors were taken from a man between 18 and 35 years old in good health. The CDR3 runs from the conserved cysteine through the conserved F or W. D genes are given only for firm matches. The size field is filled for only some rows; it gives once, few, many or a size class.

CDR3 DNA: TGTGCCAGCAGCGTATTGGGCCGATCCGGGGAGCTGTTTTTT
CDR3 protein: CASSVLGRSGELFF
V gene: TRBV9
CDR3 length: 14
J gene: TRBJ2-2
clone size: NA
D gene: NA

CDR3 DNA: TGTGCCAGCAGCGTAGGTGGCAGGGGGAATTCACCCCTCCACTTT
CDR3 protein: CASSVGGRGNSPLHF
V gene: TRBV9
CDR3 length: 15
J gene: TRBJ1-6
clone size: NA
D gene: TRBD1

CDR3 DNA: TGTGCCAGCTCCCCAGCGGAGGGATCGCAGTATTTT
CDR3 protein: CASSPAEGSQYF
V gene: TRBV18
CDR3 length: 12
J gene: TRBJ2-3
clone size: NA
D gene: NA

CDR3 DNA: TGTGCCACCAGCAGGGGGAGGACACCGAATTCACCCCTCCACTTT
CDR3 protein: CATSRGRTPNSPLHF
V gene: TRBV15
CDR3 length: 15
J gene: TRBJ1-6
clone size: NA
D gene: NA

CDR3 DNA: TGCGCCAGCAGCTCCGGGACTAGCGGGGGGTCTTCCTACGAGCAGTACTTC
CDR3 protein: CASSSGTSGGSSYEQYF
V gene: TRBV5-1
CDR3 length: 17
J gene: TRBJ2-7
clone size: NA
D gene: TRBD2

CDR3 DNA: TGTGCCAGCAGAAAGACAGGGATCTATGGCTACACCTTC
CDR3 protein: CASRKTGIYGYTF
V gene: TRBV6-5
CDR3 length: 13
J gene: TRBJ1-2
clone size: NA
D gene: TRBD1

CDR3 DNA: TGTGCCAGCAGCCACCCCGGGACAAACCAAAACATTCAGTACTTC
CDR3 protein: CASSHPGTNQNIQYF
V gene: TRBV4-2
CDR3 length: 15
J gene: TRBJ2-4
clone size: NA
D gene: NA

CDR3 DNA: TGTGCCTGGGGAGCGGGGGCCGGGGAGCTGTTTTTT
CDR3 protein: CAWGAGAGELFF
V gene: TRBV30
CDR3 length: 12
J gene: TRBJ2-2
clone size: few
D gene: TRBD2

CDR3 DNA: TGTGCCATCAGTGAGACGTTGGGGGGAGGGCCCAACAATGAGCAGTTCTTC
CDR3 protein: CAISETLGGGPNNEQFF
V gene: TRBV10-3
CDR3 length: 17
J gene: TRBJ2-1
clone size: NA
D gene: TRBD2

CDR3 DNA: TGTGCCAGCAGCCCTACCCTAGCGACAGATACGCAGTATTTT
CDR3 protein: CASSPTLATDTQYF
V gene: TRBV7-8
CDR3 length: 14
J gene: TRBJ2-3
clone size: NA
D gene: NA

CDR3 DNA: TGTGCCAGCAGCTTGGCAGTAATTTTCACTGAAGCTTTCTTT
CDR3 protein: CASSLAVIFTEAFF
V gene: TRBV5-6
CDR3 length: 14
J gene: TRBJ1-1
clone size: NA
D gene: NA

CDR3 DNA: TGTGCCAGCATCAGAAATTCACCCCTCCACTTT
CDR3 protein: CASIRNSPLHF
V gene: TRBV11-2
CDR3 length: 11
J gene: TRBJ1-6
clone size: NA
D gene: NA

CDR3 DNA: TGTGCCAGCACTAGACGGGACTTACAAAATCAGCCCCAGCATTTT
CDR3 protein: CASTRRDLQNQPQHF
V gene: TRBV19
CDR3 length: 15
J gene: TRBJ1-5
clone size: NA
D gene: NA

CDR3 DNA: TGTGCCAGCAGTTACTCCGGGGGGGGAAGCTATGGCTACACCTTC
CDR3 protein: CASSYSGGGSYGYTF
V gene: TRBV6-5
CDR3 length: 15
J gene: TRBJ1-2
clone size: NA
D gene: NA

CDR3 DNA: TGCGCCAGCAGCCAACGGGGAGGGCTTCCCGGGGAGCTGTTTTTT
CDR3 protein: CASSQRGGLPGELFF
V gene: TRBV4-3
CDR3 length: 15
J gene: TRBJ2-2
clone size: once
D gene: TRBD2

CDR3 DNA: TGTGCCAGCAGTTGGACTGGGGGGCCCGAGACCCAGTACTTC
CDR3 protein: CASSWTGGPETQYF
V gene: TRBV11-2
CDR3 length: 14
J gene: TRBJ2-5
clone size: NA
D gene: NA

CDR3 DNA: TGCGCCAGCAGCCCCTCGGCGGCAATCCCTGAGCAGTACTTC
CDR3 protein: CASSPSAAIPEQYF
V gene: TRBV5-1
CDR3 length: 14
J gene: TRBJ2-7
clone size: NA
D gene: NA